A selection of T cell receptor beta chains follows, all from one sample in a study of patients and donors after allogeneic stem cell transplantation. TCRdb re-analysed the RT-PCR reads in MiXCR, keeping a single row per CDR3 protein. Of about 16,000 distinct CDR3 sequences listed, around a quarter are singletons. Source material: blood, either unsorted or a sorted T cell fraction (not recorded which). The source is a human donor who was either an allogeneic HSCT recipient or a stem cell or donor lymphocyte infusion donor (not recorded which). It is not recorded whose cells these are; they may come from a transplant donor. Each CDR3 is given with its conserved first and last residue. The D gene is left open where the match is weak. Rows may omit the clone size; those that give it use once, few, many or a size class.

J: TRBJ1-5; D: -; size: -; V: TRBV6-6; DNA: TGTGCCAGCAGTTACAGGCATTTTAATCAGCCCCAGCATTTT; CDR3: CASSYRHFNQPQHF
J: TRBJ1-5; D: -; size: -; V: TRBV12-3/TRBV12-4; DNA: -; CDR3: CASSSSRGSLNQPQHF
J: TRBJ1-2; D: -; size: -; V: TRBV5-1; DNA: TGCGCCAGCAGCTTGGCCGGGACGGCACTCTATGGCTACACCTTC; CDR3: CASSLAGTALYGYTF
J: TRBJ2-3; D: TRBD2; size: few; V: TRBV12-3/TRBV12-4; DNA: TGTGCCAGCAGTTTTATCGGGGGGAGCACAGATACGCAGTATTTT; CDR3: CASSFIGGSTDTQYF
J: TRBJ1-2; D: -; size: -; V: TRBV15; DNA: TGTGCCACCAGCAGAGCCCGGGTGGGAGGCTACACCTTC; CDR3: CATSRARVGGYTF
J: TRBJ1-6; D: -; size: few; V: TRBV5-6; DNA: TGTGCCAGCAGCTTGGGGGGCAATCTAGGTGCACCCCTCCACTTT; CDR3: CASSLGGNLGAPLHF
J: TRBJ2-2; D: -; size: -; V: TRBV27; DNA: TGTGCCAGCAGTCCTGTCCCGGGACTCTTCGCGAACACCGGGGAGCTGTTTTTT; CDR3: CASSPVPGLFANTGELFF
J: TRBJ1-5; D: -; size: few; V: TRBV28; DNA: TGTGCCAGCAGTCCTCCCCTATCGGGGGTGGGCAATCAGCCCCAGCATTTT; CDR3: CASSPPLSGVGNQPQHF
J: TRBJ1-1; D: -; size: -; V: TRBV12-3/TRBV12-4; DNA: TGTGCCAGCAGGACAGGTCTTGGCACTGAAGCTTTCTTT; CDR3: CASRTGLGTEAFF
J: TRBJ1-2; D: -; size: few; V: TRBV7-9; DNA: TGTGCCAGCAGCTTGGCCGGGGTCAATGGCTACACCTTC; CDR3: CASSLAGVNGYTF
J: TRBJ1-2; D: TRBD1; size: -; V: TRBV3-1; DNA: TGTGCCAGCAGCCGACAGGGAGGCTATGGCTACACCTTC; CDR3: CASSRQGGYGYTF
J: TRBJ1-2; D: TRBD1; size: -; V: TRBV4-1; DNA: TGCGCCAGCAGCCCGTATCGGACAGGGGCCACTAACTATGGCTACACCTTC; CDR3: CASSPYRTGATNYGYTF
J: TRBJ1-1; D: -; size: few; V: TRBV27; DNA: TGTGCCACCGCTCCCTATAACAGGGAAACGAACACTGAAGCTTTCTTT; CDR3: CATAPYNRETNTEAFF
J: TRBJ2-7; D: TRBD1; size: -; V: TRBV5-1; DNA: TGCGCCAGCAGCTTAAGGCAGGGGGCGTCCTACGAGCAGTACTTC; CDR3: CASSLRQGASYEQYF
J: TRBJ1-2; D: TRBD1; size: few; V: TRBV10-3; DNA: TGTGCCATCAGCTCGACAGGGGGCGGCCTTAACTATGGCTACACCTTC; CDR3: CAISSTGGGLNYGYTF
J: TRBJ1-6; D: -; size: -; V: TRBV30; DNA: TGTGCCTGGGAAAGAGGGCAGTTCCGTTCACCCCTCCACTTT; CDR3: CAWERGQFRSPLHF
J: TRBJ1-5; D: -; size: -; V: TRBV6-4; DNA: TGTGCCAGCTTCATTCGGACTCGGAAGGGCAATCAGCCCCAGCATTTT; CDR3: CASFIRTRKGNQPQHF
J: TRBJ2-3; D: -; size: -; V: TRBV5-1; DNA: TGCGCCAGCAGCTTGGGCGGCAGCACAGATACGCAGTATTTT; CDR3: CASSLGGSTDTQYF
J: TRBJ1-5; D: -; size: few; V: TRBV28; DNA: TGTGCCAGCAGCCAATCATGGCAGCCCCAGCATTTT; CDR3: CASSQSWQPQHF
J: TRBJ1-5; D: TRBD1; size: many; V: TRBV6-5; DNA: TGTGCCAGCAGTAGGGGGCGCAATCAGCCCCAGCATTTT; CDR3: CASSRGRNQPQHF
J: TRBJ2-7; D: TRBD1; size: -; V: TRBV29-1; DNA: TGCAGCGTTGGGACAGGGTGGGAGCAGTACTTC; CDR3: CSVGTGWEQYF
J: TRBJ1-2; D: -; size: -; V: TRBV7-2; DNA: TGTGCCAGCAGCCTTAAGAGCCTCTATGGCTACACCTTC; CDR3: CASSLKSLYGYTF
J: TRBJ2-3; D: TRBD2; size: medium-sized; V: TRBV7-3; DNA: TGTGCCAGCAGCTTCGTCCGGGGGGGCCCGGATACGCAGTATTTT; CDR3: CASSFVRGGPDTQYF
J: TRBJ2-7; D: -; size: -; V: TRBV3-1; DNA: TGTGCCAGCAGCCAAGACTACTTCTCCTACGAGCAGTACTTC; CDR3: CASSQDYFSYEQYF
J: TRBJ1-6; D: -; size: few; V: TRBV28; DNA: TGTGCCAGCAGGGTCCCGGGGGATTCACCCCTCCACTTT; CDR3: CASRVPGDSPLHF
J: TRBJ2-3; D: -; size: once; V: TRBV7-9; DNA: TGTGCCAGCAGGCCGTGGGCCGTAGATACGCAGTATTTT; CDR3: CASRPWAVDTQYF
J: TRBJ2-1; D: TRBD1; size: few; V: TRBV5-4; DNA: TGTGCCAGCAGCCCGGGACAGCTTGGTGAGCAGTTCTTC; CDR3: CASSPGQLGEQFF
J: TRBJ1-4; D: TRBD1; size: few; V: TRBV4-3; DNA: TGCGCCAGCAGCCCAGAGCACAGGGGGTGGGGAGAAAAACTGTTTTTT; CDR3: CASSPEHRGWGEKLFF
J: TRBJ1-5; D: -; size: -; V: TRBV4-3; DNA: TGCGCCAGCAGCCAAGGGACAGTTAATCAGCCCCAGCATTTT; CDR3: CASSQGTVNQPQHF
J: TRBJ1-1; D: -; size: -; V: TRBV10-3; DNA: TGTGCCATCACCACCGGGACGAACTTGAAGGAAGCTTTCTTT; CDR3: CAITTGTNLKEAFF
J: TRBJ1-2; D: -; size: many; V: TRBV20-1; DNA: TGCAGTGCTAGAGATTTGACGGGGCTGGGCTACACCTTC; CDR3: CSARDLTGLGYTF
J: TRBJ1-5; D: -; size: -; V: TRBV6-2/TRBV6-3; DNA: TGTGCCAGCAGTTACCGGCATCTGAAATATCAGCCCCAGCATTTT; CDR3: CASSYRHLKYQPQHF
J: TRBJ1-1; D: TRBD1; size: few; V: TRBV6-5; DNA: TGTGCCAGCAGTTACCGACGGGACAGGGGGCGAGTGAACACTGAAGCTTTCTTT; CDR3: CASSYRRDRGRVNTEAFF
J: TRBJ2-5; D: -; size: once; V: TRBV11-2; DNA: TGTGCCAGCAGCTTAGATCCTGCAAGAGAGACCCAGTACTTC; CDR3: CASSLDPARETQYF
J: TRBJ1-1; D: -; size: few; V: TRBV28; DNA: TGTGCCAGCAGTTTGGGAGGGTCCTTAGCTTTCTTT; CDR3: CASSLGGSLAFF
J: TRBJ2-1; D: TRBD2; size: few; V: TRBV6-2/TRBV6-3; DNA: TGTGCCAGCAGTTCCCGCAGGGGACTAGCGGGGATTGAGCAGTTCTTC; CDR3: CASSSRRGLAGIEQFF
J: TRBJ2-1; D: -; size: many; V: TRBV7-9; DNA: TGTGCCAGCAGCAGGGTCCGCGCTGGTGAGCAGTTCTTC; CDR3: CASSRVRAGEQFF
J: TRBJ2-3; D: -; size: -; V: TRBV12-3/TRBV12-4; DNA: TGTGCCAGCAGCAGGGTTAGGGGCACAGATACGCAGTATTTT; CDR3: CASSRVRGTDTQYF
J: TRBJ2-1; D: -; size: few; V: TRBV7-3; DNA: TGTGCCAGCAGCTTACCGCCGCGGGATGAGCAGTTCTTC; CDR3: CASSLPPRDEQFF
J: TRBJ1-6; D: -; size: large; V: TRBV5-6; DNA: TGTGCCAGCAGCCATCCCTATAATTCACCCCTCCACTTT; CDR3: CASSHPYNSPLHF
J: TRBJ1-6; D: -; size: few; V: TRBV3-1; DNA: TGTGCCAGCAGCCCTCCAGGGAATTCACCCCTCCACTTT; CDR3: CASSPPGNSPLHF
J: TRBJ2-1; D: -; size: medium-sized; V: TRBV11-3; DNA: TGTGCCAGCAGCTTAGAGGGCGATGAGCAGTTCTTC; CDR3: CASSLEGDEQFF
J: TRBJ1-5; D: -; size: few; V: TRBV6-2/TRBV6-3; DNA: TGTGCCAGCAGTCGGAATGGCAATCAGCCCCAGCATTTT; CDR3: CASSRNGNQPQHF
J: TRBJ2-5; D: -; size: -; V: TRBV4-1; DNA: TGCGCCAGCAGCCAAGGGCTGCGGACAGATCTGCAAGAGACCCAGTACTTC; CDR3: CASSQGLRTDLQETQYF
J: TRBJ2-5; D: -; size: -; V: TRBV21-1; DNA: TGTGCCAGCACCTTGATTCCTTTCGACAGGGTGGAAGAGACCCAGTACTTC; CDR3: CASTLIPFDRVEETQYF
J: TRBJ1-1; D: -; size: few; V: TRBV4-1; DNA: TGCGCCAGCAGACGCACAGGGAGCACTGAAGCTTTCTTT; CDR3: CASRRTGSTEAFF
J: TRBJ2-1; D: TRBD2; size: -; V: TRBV28; DNA: TGTGCCAGCAGTTTATCGGGGGGAAGGTTCTTC; CDR3: CASSLSGGRFF
J: TRBJ1-3; D: -; size: -; V: TRBV15; DNA: TGTGCCACCAGCAGAGGGTATGGAAACACCATATATTTT; CDR3: CATSRGYGNTIYF
J: TRBJ1-6; D: -; size: -; V: TRBV27; DNA: TGTGCCAGCAGTTTGGACGGAAGAAGCGGTTCACCCCTCCACTTT; CDR3: CASSLDGRSGSPLHF
J: TRBJ1-3; D: -; size: -; V: TRBV28; DNA: TGTGCCAGCAGTTTACCGGGACCCAGCTCTGGAAACACCATATATTTT; CDR3: CASSLPGPSSGNTIYF
J: TRBJ1-6; D: -; size: few; V: TRBV20-1; DNA: TGCAGTGCTAGACGGACCGGGAGGGCACCCCTCCACTTT; CDR3: CSARRTGRAPLHF
J: TRBJ1-1; D: -; size: few; V: TRBV10-3; DNA: TGTGCCATCAGTACCGGCACTGAAGCTTTCTTT; CDR3: CAISTGTEAFF
J: TRBJ1-6; D: TRBD1; size: few; V: TRBV27; DNA: TGTGCCAGCAGTTTCCTTCGGACAGGGCGTTTTTATAATTCACCCCTCCACTTT; CDR3: CASSFLRTGRFYNSPLHF
J: TRBJ1-2; D: TRBD1; size: few; V: TRBV12-3/TRBV12-4; DNA: TGTGCCAGCACCCCTGGGACAGGCGTCAACTATGGCTACACCTTC; CDR3: CASTPGTGVNYGYTF
J: TRBJ1-2; D: -; size: few; V: TRBV6-6; DNA: TGTGCCAGCAGTCTTTCAGGGAAGGGCTACACCTTC; CDR3: CASSLSGKGYTF
J: TRBJ2-7; D: -; size: -; V: TRBV6-2/TRBV6-3; DNA: TGTGCCAGCAGTCCAACTGGACAGTGGCTACGATGGGAGCAGTACTTC; CDR3: CASSPTGQWLRWEQYF
J: TRBJ1-5; D: -; size: -; V: TRBV18; DNA: TGTGCCAGCTCACCAGACCAGCCTAATCAGCCCCAGCATTTT; CDR3: CASSPDQPNQPQHF
J: TRBJ2-1; D: TRBD1; size: -; V: TRBV4-3; DNA: TGCGCCAGCAGCCAATCTTCGACAGGGGCCAATGAGCAGTTCTTC; CDR3: CASSQSSTGANEQFF
J: TRBJ2-5; D: TRBD2; size: -; V: TRBV11-2; DNA: TGTGCCAGCAGCCATACCGGGACTAGCTTCCCGGGGGCCCAGTACTTC; CDR3: CASSHTGTSFPGAQYF
J: TRBJ1-1; D: -; size: many; V: TRBV10-3; DNA: TGTGCCATCAGTGGGGAGGGTCCCCAGGGTTTCTTT; CDR3: CAISGEGPQGFF